This T cell receptor (beta chain) was observed in a study of beta chain features in type 1 diabetes. Study observations and caveats: Within the patient group, naive, central memory and Treg TCRB repertoires appeared more similar to each other than within healthy donors. Individuals with type 1 diabetes displayed fewer insertions and more deletions at VDJ junctions. All four CD4+ subsets of Type 1 diabetes patients contained TCRB CDR3s that were moderately but significantly shorter.

As to this clone: Its cognate antigen is unknown.

Expressed TCRB transcripts were sequenced, since all the RNA that had been isolated was reverse transcribed. This table comes from immunoSEQ multiplex PCR, and its TCRdb copy is limited to in-frame clones, with some not included. The repertoire holds about 99,000 clones, with 25% to 35% as singletons. The ends were cut back, 1 base at V and 2 bases at J, with 12 bases in the middle. Germline V gene lookup returns CDR1 SGHDN and CDR2 FVKESK. The CDR3 is made up of 15 amino acids. The chain is built from TRBV14 and TRBJ2-7; perhaps TRBD2 as D (6 bases). The sample was central memory CD4+ T cells from blood. The clonotype originates from a woman between 18 and 29 years old with type 1 diabetes. CDR3 loop: CASSQAPGGAYEQYF. The CDR3, as DNA: TGTGCCAGCAGCCAAGCGCCAGGAGGGGCCTACGAGCAGTACTTC.